Listed below are T cell receptor beta chains from one sample, sequenced in a study of blood T cell repertoires in COVID-19. Sequencing used immunoSEQ multiplex PCR; TCRdb keeps in-frame clones, though not all of them. The table records about 70,000 clones, around 86% of them present only once. Sequenced input: peripheral blood. All receptors derive from a human donor in a cohort sampled during active COVID-19. The CDR3 runs from the conserved cysteine through the conserved F or W. A D gene is named only where the DNA matches it firmly. Clone size appears in some rows only: once, few, many, or a class for an expanded clone.

v_gene,j_gene,d_gene,abundance,CDR3aa,CDR3nt
TRBV5-4,TRBJ2-5,TRBD1,NA,CASSPDRGGETQYF,TGTGCCAGCAGCCCCGACAGGGGGGGAGAGACCCAGTACTTC
TRBV7-6,TRBJ2-1,TRBD1,once,CASSLGGTGALTYNEQFF,TGTGCCAGCAGCTTAGGGGGGACAGGAGCTCTTACCTACAATGAGCAGTTCTTC
TRBV14,TRBJ1-2,NA,NA,CASSDGRGVGYTF,TGTGCCAGCAGCGACGGAAGAGGAGTTGGCTACACCTTC
TRBV7-9,TRBJ2-5,TRBD1,NA,CASSLGQGETQYF,TGTGCCAGCAGCTTAGGACAGGGGGAGACCCAGTACTTC
TRBV7-8,TRBJ2-2,TRBD2,NA,CASSWAPTSGGAYTGELFF,TGTGCCAGCAGCTGGGCCCCTACTAGCGGGGGGGCGTACACCGGGGAGCTGTTTTTT
TRBV19,TRBJ1-2,TRBD1,NA,CASRHTGTGDSYTF,TGTGCCAGTAGGCATACCGGGACAGGGGATTCCTACACCTTC
TRBV27,TRBJ1-4,TRBD1,few,CASSLGTDTNEKLFF,TGTGCCAGCAGTTTAGGGACAGATACTAATGAAAAACTGTTTTTT
TRBV5-8,TRBJ2-1,TRBD2,NA,CASSLHRGGIYNEQFF,TGTGCCAGCAGCTTGCACCGCGGGGGGATCTACAATGAGCAGTTCTTC
TRBV15,TRBJ2-5,TRBD2,NA,CATSRDMWTSGVQETQYF,TGTGCCACCAGCAGAGATATGTGGACTAGCGGGGTACAAGAGACCCAGTACTTC
TRBV6-5,TRBJ1-1,NA,NA,CASRFRQFMNTEAFF,TGTGCCAGCAGATTCAGACAGTTCATGAACACTGAAGCTTTCTTT
TRBV5-4,TRBJ2-7,TRBD1,NA,CASSLAAGTGAYEQYF,TGTGCCAGCAGCTTGGCCGCCGGGACAGGGGCCTACGAGCAGTACTTC
TRBV2,TRBJ1-5,TRBD1,NA,CASSQTGRDQPQHF,TGTGCCAGCAGTCAGACAGGGCGAGATCAGCCCCAGCATTTT
TRBV5-6,TRBJ2-3,TRBD2,NA,CASSFPSGGDTDTQYF,TGTGCCAGCAGCTTCCCTAGCGGGGGAGACACAGATACGCAGTATTTT
TRBV7-2,TRBJ1-2,NA,NA,CASSLFLSGEGYTF,TGTGCCAGCAGCTTATTTCTATCAGGGGAAGGCTACACCTTC
TRBV5-4,TRBJ2-5,TRBD2,once,CASSGSGGPQETQYF,TGTGCCAGCAGCGGAAGCGGGGGTCCACAAGAGACCCAGTACTTC
TRBV6-5,TRBJ1-2,NA,NA,CASSWTGNYGYTF,TGTGCCAGCAGTTGGACGGGAAACTATGGCTACACCTTC
TRBV6-2/TRBV6-3,TRBJ1-1,NA,many,CASSYSGGRDSRF,TGTGCCAGCAGTTACTCCGGGGGGCGGGACTCACGATTT
TRBV6-5,TRBJ1-1,NA,NA,CASSYSILEGWAFF,TGTGCCAGCAGTTACTCGATCCTGGAGGGCTGGGCTTTCTTT
TRBV6-5,TRBJ2-5,TRBD2,NA,CASSRGSGGSETQYF,TGTGCCAGCAGCAGGGGTAGCGGGGGGTCGGAGACCCAGTACTTC
TRBV10-3,TRBJ2-7,TRBD2,NA,CAISAGSGIVYEQYF,TGTGCCATCAGTGCGGGTAGCGGGATCGTCTACGAGCAGTACTTC